This T cell receptor (beta chain) was profiled in a study of molecular identifiers for immune sequencing clone quantification. TCRdb re-called the PCR reads through MiXCR, storing one row per CDR3 protein. The sample holds 550,000 to 750,000 distinct CDR3 sequences, about 20% seen once. Notes on the study in general: Single-cell amounts of spiked Jurkat TCR RNA were reportedly detectable among over 750,000 naive cells. Effector cells had over 98% of their molecules in clones above 20 RNA copies, while naive cells had under 1%.

The CDR3 contains 18 residues. Germline V lookup: CDR1 KGHDR, CDR2 SFDVKD. Trimming cost V 4 bases and J 0 bases; bases outside gene matches: 7. Details on this clonotype: Its antigen is as yet unknown.

The receptor was isolated from a human donor in good health. Some libraries in this study had Jurkat cell RNA spiked in. Sequencing was performed on naive CD8+ T cells from blood, with Jurkat cell RNA spiked in. Subset described: FACS-sorted CD8+CD4-CCR7+CD45RA+ naive T cells. The V gene is TRBV24-1, the J gene TRBJ2-3; 12 bases match TRBD2. The CDR3 DNA follows: TGTGCCACCAGTGACTCACCGGGACTAGCGGGTAGCACAGATACGCAGTATTTT. This sequence encodes CATSDSPGLAGSTDTQYF.